Below are 5 T cell receptor beta chains sequenced from a single sample in a study of tumor and adjacent non-tumor tissue in lung cancer. TCRbeta libraries were built with three rounds of nested PCR, modified from ARM-PCR. TCRdb fed the multiplex PCR reads into MiXCR, producing one record per CDR3 protein. Of 55,000 to 70,000 distinct CDR3 sequences listed, roughly 60% were seen once; the top ten hold around 20%. The template was RNA from unsorted bulk tissue. The sequencing input was lung tumor tissue. The receptors stem from a man aged 45-65 years with non-small cell lung cancer.

This clonotype was seen only a few times. A much larger clone differs from this one at a single base, so this may be a read error. The gene calls are TRBV5-4 and TRBJ2-1; D remains unclear. Trimming took off 6 bases at V and 3 bases at J, with 13 bases between the two ends. In germline, CDR1 is SGHNT, CDR2 YYREEE (reference sequence). This CDR3 region has 14 residues. CDR3 residues: CASKVVADYNEQFF. The CDR3 nucleotides are TGTGCCAGCAAAGTTGTGGCAGACTACAATGAGCAGTTCTTC.

For this clonotype: One end of the junction does not line up with germline, which may come from a read error. The CDR3 reads CASSQVVGRYVYKEQFF. The CDR3 nucleotides are TGTGCCAGCAGCCAAGTTGTTGGCAGGTACGTCTACAAAGAGCAGTTCTTC. The chain carries TRBV14 and TRBJ2-1; no clear D gene. Germline assignment: CDR1 SGHDN and CDR2 FVKESK. This CDR3 comprises 17 residues.

This clonotype occurred a few times. This may stem from a read error, because a much larger clone lies one nucleotide away. The V gene is TRBV10-3, the J gene TRBJ2-3; no firm D call. Per the germline V gene, CDR1 is ENHRY and CDR2 is SYGVKD. Trimming pared 8 bases from V and 0 bases from J, leaving 6 bases between. CDR3 size: 12 residues. Here the CDR3 DNA reads TGTGCCATCCATGCGAGCACAGATACGCAGTATTTT. It translates to CAIHASTDTQYF.

As for this clonotype: This sequence may be a read error, since a much larger clone differs from it by one base. V usage is TRBV4-1 and J usage is TRBJ1-3, with D possibly matching TRBD1 (5 bases). The CDR3 extends over 15 amino acids. Germline CDR1 reads MGHRA; CDR2 reads YSYEKL. As DNA, the CDR3 is TGCGCCAGCAGCCAAGAGGACACCTCTGGAAACATCATATATTTT. Encoded protein: CASSQEDTSGNIIYF.

This clonotype was counted many times. The V and J genes are TRBV20-1 and TRBJ1-2; D not resolved. Germline V lookup: CDR1 DFQATT, CDR2 SNEGSKA (reference sequence). Trimming cost V 7 bases and J 2 bases, with 8 bases left between them. This CDR3 has 11 amino acids. CDR3: CSVGRNYGYTF. The CDR3, as DNA: TGCAGTGTCGGACGAAACTATGGCTACACCTTC.